This TCR beta chain was profiled in a study of T cell clonotyping in hematopoietic cell transplantation (dated by TCRdb to about 2021). With regard to the full study: In the study, over a hundred blood samples were gathered from 30 to 40 consecutive transplant recipients and their related donors. Patients were recruited between late 2015 and 2017 and followed until late 2020 or death.

CDR1 SGHRS and CDR2 YFSETQ are derived from the germline V gene. V is shortened by 0 bases, J by 8 bases, and the region joining them spans 11 bases. Measured from the cysteine to the phenylalanine, the CDR3 is 14 residues long. Of all the DNA, just the CDR3 is kept, 42 bases in frame from base 1. Findings and caveats that apply to the study as a whole: After transplant, TCR diversity in recipients dropped, and pathologically expanded clonotypes increased progressively from day 30 to day 180. Recipient repertoires showed only a small fraction of overlap with donor repertoires, and over 97% appeared de novo at the given depth. The sample size was limited, and CD4 and CD8 repertoire contributions could not be separated because cells were not sorted. Broader posttransplant TCR repertoire diversity was predicted by donor and pretransplant recipient Inverse Simpson Index values.

This clone occurred a few times. Its antigen is currently not known. Per-nucleotide qualities are absent, and no much larger clonotype sits a single base away. The immunoSEQ assay, a bias-controlled multiplex PCR with V- and J-specific primers, was used to amplify TCR beta CDR3 regions from genomic DNA. In a second PCR step, the CDR3 amplicons were tagged with a proprietary barcode plus Illumina adapter sequences. An Illumina MiSeq instrument was used for sequencing of the CDR3 libraries. Under the source paper's analysis protocol: Export and quality control were handled in immunoSEQ Analyzer 3.0, while downstream analyses relied on R Bioconductor and Immunarch. Only productive rearrangements in the normalized downsampled data set went into calculating the repertoire metrics. In the normalized cohort, a clonotype counted as pathologically expanded if the clonotype was larger than 5 templates. Repertoire diversity was measured with the Inverse Simpson Index. CMV-specificity analyses were carried out on the non-normalized data set to capture all clonotypes. Entries here come from immuneACCESS through TCRdb and include only in-frame sequences with V and J called. Some clones fail to appear in such tables; in the studies checked, an unresolved V gene covers under half of the shortfall, and the cause of the remainder is unknown. D and trimming were read from the DNA, whereas the V and J calls and clone size are those reported in that table. The sample has roughly 4,800 clones on record, about 20% of them singletons. The top ten clones comprise 21% of the sample.

The intended sense of this specimen's time point label: 180 days after allo-HCT. Blood samples were obtained from recipients approximately 28 days before transplant and at days 30, 100 and 180 after transplant. Using Nuclei Lysis Solution, genomic DNA was extracted from unfractionated peripheral blood mononuclear cells that were either fresh or cryopreserved. The sample here was PBMCs, taken 180 days after allogeneic stem cell transplant. Recombination connected TRBV5-1 to TRBJ1-4; a tentative D call is TRBD1 (5 bases match). This TCR derives from a young adult male patient who had an allogeneic stem cell transplant, so the T cells may come from the graft donor. Some clones in this sample may be carry-over from other donors' samples. The nucleotides are TGCGCCAGCAGCTTGGCGGGGCAGTTCGAAAAACTGTTTTTT. This gives the protein CASSLAGQFEKLFF.